One sample yielded the 30 T cell receptor beta chains listed below, sequenced in a study of shared clonotypes between healthy human individuals. TCRdb's copy holds only in-frame clones and misses some; the assay was immunoSEQ multiplex PCR. Of 2 million to 2.5 million clones in the sample, approximately 95% were seen once. Sequenced: naive CD4+ T cells from PBMCs. The subset was: CD45RA+ positively selected. These receptors came from a man younger than 35 in good health. Some clones in this sample may be carry-over from other donors' samples.

This chain links TRBV28 with TRBJ2-5; 9 nucleotides line up with TRBD2. V dropped 7 bases and J dropped 5; count of bases not matched to a gene: 11. CDR3 size: 15 residues. Germline V gene data show CDR1 as MDHEN and CDR2 as SYDVKM. CDR3 residues: CASNEGSGSRETQYF. The CDR3 DNA reads as TGTGCCAGCAACGAGGGTAGCGGGAGTCGGGAGACCCAGTACTTC.

A single count supports this clone. The V call is TRBV11-2, the J call TRBJ2-5, with 9 bases that match TRBD1. This CDR3 spans 17 amino acids. Trimming took 4 bases from V and 2 from J; bases not matched to a gene: 11. CDR1 and CDR2 (germline): SGHAT, FQNNGV. The CDR3 nucleotides read TGTGCCAGCAGCTCTTCCCCTTGGGACAGGGAGCAAGAGACCCAGTACTTC. This translates into CASSSSPWDREQETQYF.

The chain joins TRBV11-2 to TRBJ2-5; perhaps TRBD2 as D (6 bases). The CDR3 contains 14 residues. Looked up from germline, CDR1 is SGHAT and CDR2 is FQNNGV. Trimming shortened V by 6 bases and J by 2 bases, and 13 bases separated the two germline ends. The CDR3 nucleotides read TGTGCCAGCAGTCCAGTAGCGGTACAAGAGACCCAGTACTTC. Translation gives CASSPVAVQETQYF. The complete variable domain, with remaining parts taken from reference TRBV11-2 and TRBJ2-5, reads EAGVAQSPRYKIIEKRQSVAFWCNPISGHATLYWYQQILGQGPKLLIQFQNNGVVDDSQLPKDRFSAERLKGVDSTLKIQPAKLEDSAVYLCASSPVAVQETQYFGPGTRLLVL.

The V gene is TRBV30, the J gene TRBJ2-1, with D tentatively TRBD1 (6 bases). The CDR3 spans 14 residues. Trimming pared 5 bases from V and 7 bases from J, leaving 18 bases between. Germline-derived CDR1 and CDR2 are GTSNPN and SVGIG (reference sequence). This CDR3 reads CAWRRAGAWNEQFF. The CDR3 nucleotides read TGTGCCTGGCGAAGGGCAGGGGCGTGGAATGAGCAGTTCTTC.

The chain couples TRBV10-3 to TRBJ2-7; TRBD2 aligns across 9 bases. The ends lost 2 bases at V and 3 bases at J; junction bases unmatched: 11. This CDR3 is 17 amino acids long. The germline CDR1 and CDR2 sequences are ENHRY and SYGVKD. The CDR3 reads CAISEETSGRANYEQYF. The CDR3 DNA reads TGTGCCATCAGTGAGGAGACTAGCGGCCGAGCGAACTACGAGCAGTACTTC.

This clone was seen more than once but under ten times. The rearrangement joins TRBV4-2 to TRBJ1-1; TRBD1 agrees at 11 bases. The CDR3 consists of 14 residues. V lost 3 bases and J lost 4; bases outside the gene matches: 1. Germline CDR1 reads LGHNA; CDR2 reads YNFKEQ. This chain's CDR3 is CASSHGTGGTEAFF. DNA for the CDR3: TGTGCCAGCAGCCACGGGACAGGGGGCACTGAAGCTTTCTTT.

The V and J genes are TRBV29-1 and TRBJ1-1; the match to TRBD1 covers 9 bases. Losses at the gene ends were 7 bases for V and 6 bases for J; bases not matched to a gene: 9. The length of the CDR3 is 13 residues. Germline CDR1 reads SQVTM; CDR2 reads ANQGSEA. The CDR3: CSAKGQGRAEAFF. CDR3 DNA: TGCAGCGCAAAGGGACAGGGTCGAGCTGAAGCTTTCTTT. Full variable domain (remainder filled in from reference TRBV29-1 and TRBJ1-1): SAVISQKPSRDICQRGTSLTIQCQVDSQVTMMFWYRQQPGQSLTLIATANQGSEATYESGFVIDKFPISRPNLTFSTLTVSNMSPEDSSIYLCSAKGQGRAEAFFGQGTRLTVV.

The chain employs TRBV5-4 and TRBJ1-3; D may be TRBD1 (5 bases). The CDR3 is 16 residues long. Germline lookup yields CDR1 SGHNT and CDR2 YYREEE (reference sequence). Trimming pared 3 bases from V and 1 base from J, leaving 14 bases between. Here the CDR3 reads CASSSISGGSGNTIYF. In DNA, the CDR3 is TGTGCCAGCAGCTCCATCTCGGGGGGATCTGGAAACACCATATATTTT.

On this clone itself: Other DNA sequences in the sample encode the same CDR3. The J gene is TRBJ2-3, the V gene TRBV20-1; D is uncertain. In germline, CDR1 is DFQATT, CDR2 SNEGSKA (reference sequence). The CDR3 contains 11 residues. The ends were cut back, 0 bases at V and 3 bases at J, with 1 base in the middle. The CDR3 DNA sequence: TGCAGTGCTAGAGAAACAGATACGCAGTATTTT. Encoded protein: CSARETDTQYF.

The chain combines TRBV2 with TRBJ2-1; D unresolved. This CDR3 spans 14 amino acids. CDR1 and CDR2 (germline): SNHLY, FYNNEI. Trimming pared 3 bases from V and 4 bases from J, leaving 10 bases between. CDR3 in amino acids: CASSDPAEYNEQFF. CDR3 nucleotides: TGTGCCAGCAGTGATCCCGCGGAGTACAATGAGCAGTTCTTC.

In regard to this clone: The same CDR3 arises from other DNA sequences in this sample as well. The chain has TRBV28 and TRBJ1-2, with D perhaps matching TRBD1 (6 bases). CDR3 length: 13 amino acids. V lost 3 bases and J 2 bases, leaving 7 bases between the germline ends. Germline CDR1 MDHEN, CDR2 SYDVKM. This chain's CDR3 is CASSLQGNYGYTF. DNA of the CDR3: TGTGCCAGCAGTTTGCAGGGGAACTATGGCTACACCTTC.

The J gene is TRBJ2-5, the V gene TRBV19; 8 bases line up with TRBD2. Germline CDR1 reads LNHDA; CDR2 reads SQIVND (reference sequence). V shed 4 bases, J shed 4 bases, and the junction held 11 bases outside the gene matches. The CDR3 extends over 16 amino acids. CDR3: CASSTGALAGAETQYF. The CDR3 DNA follows: TGTGCCAGTAGTACGGGGGCCCTAGCGGGCGCAGAGACCCAGTACTTC.

V gene TRBV28 combines with J gene TRBJ2-5, with D perhaps TRBD1 (6 bases). The CDR3 is 14 amino acids. V dropped 6 bases and J dropped 2 bases, with 13 bases sitting between them. CDR1 and CDR2 (germline): MDHEN, SYDVKM. The CDR3 is CASSPDSRQETQYF. CDR3 sequence (DNA): TGTGCCAGCAGCCCGGACAGCCGTCAAGAGACCCAGTACTTC.

The rearrangement links TRBV18 to TRBJ2-3, with TRBD2 matching over 8 bases. Germline CDR1 and CDR2: KGHSH and LQKENI. The CDR3 has 16 amino acids. The V segment lost 3 bases and the J segment 10 bases; nucleotides outside the gene matches: 15. CDR3 sequence: CASSPAKAGAGVAQYF. The CDR3 DNA follows: TGTGCCAGCTCACCCGCCAAGGCGGGAGCGGGAGTGGCGCAGTATTTT.

The chain is built from TRBV11-3 and TRBJ1-3, with 8 bases identical to TRBD1. CDR1 and CDR2 from the germline V gene are SGHNT and YENEEA. CDR3 size: 17 residues. V lost 0 bases, J lost 0 bases, and 4 bases stayed unmatched. The CDR3 region is CASSLDQGAVSGNTIYF. CDR3 nucleotides: TGTGCCAGCAGCTTAGACCAGGGGGCCGTCTCTGGAAACACCATATATTTT.

This chain uses TRBV5-1 with TRBJ2-2; 9 nucleotides match TRBD2. CDR1 and CDR2 from the germline V gene are SGHRS and YFSETQ. The length of the CDR3 is 16 residues. V trimming: 5 bases; J trimming: 6 bases; junction bases outside the gene matches: 11. In DNA form, the CDR3 reads TGCGCCAGCAGTCTTAGCGGGAGCCTCCATGCCGGGGAGCTGTTTTTT. Its translation is CASSLSGSLHAGELFF.

The chain recombines TRBV28 with TRBJ1-1; D is ambiguous. The CDR3 consists of 15 residues. V shed 6 bases and J shed 2 bases, with 16 bases lying between them. Germline V gives CDR1 MDHEN, CDR2 SYDVKM. This CDR3 is CASSLLVGINTEAFF. CDR3 nucleotide sequence: TGTGCCAGCAGCCTCCTAGTAGGGATCAACACTGAAGCTTTCTTT.

This chain connects TRBV28 to TRBJ2-7; D is tentatively TRBD1 or TRBD2 (6 bases each). V was shortened by 6 bases and J by 1 base, with 13 bases between the two germline ends. The CDR3 has 14 residues. The V gene's germline CDR1 is MDHEN and CDR2 SYDVKM. The CDR3 bases are TGTGCCAGCAGGGAGGGACATCTATCCTACGAGCAGTACTTC. It codes for CASREGHLSYEQYF.

The gene calls are TRBV2 and TRBJ2-3, with TRBD2 identical over 10 bases. The germline CDR1 and CDR2 sequences are SNHLY and FYNNEI. Germline trimming cut 4 bases from V and 5 bases from J; bases unmatched to any gene: 6. The CDR3 has 15 amino acids. CDR3 sequence reads: CASSVVAGGKDTQYF. CDR3 nucleotide sequence: TGTGCCAGCAGTGTGGTAGCGGGGGGCAAAGATACGCAGTATTTT. Supplemented by reference TRBV2 and TRBJ2-3, the full variable domain reads EPEVTQTPSHQVTQMGQEVILRCVPISNHLYFYWYRQILGQKVEFLVSFYNNEISEKSEIFDDQFSVERPDGSNFTLKIRSTKLEDSAMYFCASSVVAGGKDTQYFGPGTRLTVL.

A word on this clone: This specimen includes other DNA sequences encoding the same CDR3. J is TRBJ2-1 and V is TRBV19, with 8 positions matching TRBD2. V lost 3 bases, J lost 4 bases, and 2 bases stayed unmatched. CDR1 and CDR2 (germline): LNHDA, SQIVND (reference sequence). This CDR3 is 14 amino acids long. Here the CDR3 reads CASSIPSGYNEQFF. Written as DNA, the CDR3 is TGTGCCAGTAGTATTCCTAGCGGGTACAATGAGCAGTTCTTC.

The chain links TRBV11-2 to TRBJ2-7; tentatively, D is TRBD1 (5 bases). The CDR3 is 16 amino acids. The germline V gene encodes CDR1 SGHAT and CDR2 FQNNGV. V was clipped by 6 bases and J by 0 bases, with 18 bases between them. The CDR3 loop is CASSSEGALSSYEQYF. In DNA, the CDR3 is TGTGCCAGCAGTTCAGAAGGGGCCCTAAGCTCCTACGAGCAGTACTTC.

V gene TRBV7-2 combines with J gene TRBJ2-1; D perhaps matches TRBD2 (7 bases). Germline-derived CDR1 and CDR2 are SGHTA and FQGNSA. The V end lost 5 bases, the J end lost 2 bases, and 16 bases lay between the germline ends. This CDR3 is 16 amino acids long. CDR3 in DNA: TGTGCCAGCAGCCATGGGGGCGGGAGTCCCTACAATGAGCAGTTCTTC. Amino acid sequence: CASSHGGGSPYNEQFF.

The chain is built from TRBV11-2 and TRBJ2-5; the D gene could be TRBD1 or TRBD2 (7 bases each). The CDR3 is 15 amino acids. Per the germline V gene, CDR1 is SGHAT and CDR2 is FQNNGV. Trimming stripped 0 bases from V and 4 bases from J, with 12 bases between. CDR3 sequence: CASSLEQGRGETQYF. CDR3 coding DNA: TGTGCCAGCAGCTTAGAACAGGGGAGGGGAGAGACCCAGTACTTC.

The chain links TRBV2 to TRBJ1-2; D not resolved. The CDR3 is 12 residues long. Germline V gene lookup returns CDR1 SNHLY and CDR2 FYNNEI. Trimming cost V 1 base and J 8 bases, with 8 bases left between them. The CDR3 nucleotides are TGTGCCAGCAGTGAAGGCGGGCCCGGCTACACCTTC. Amino acids: CASSEGGPGYTF.

For the CDR3, the DNA is TGTGCCAGCTCACCACCAAATCACGGCCTAGGGGACACTGAAGCTTTCTTT. Translating it yields CASSPPNHGLGDTEAFF. This chain uses TRBV18 with TRBJ1-1; possibly TRBD1 for D (5 bases). From germline, CDR1 is KGHSH and CDR2 LQKENI. V shed 0 bases and J shed 3 bases, with 17 bases lying between them. The CDR3 sequence is 17 residues long. The variable domain in full, completed from reference TRBV18 and TRBJ1-1, reads NAGVMQNPRHLVRRRGQEARLRCSPMKGHSHVYWYRQLPEEGLKFMVYLQKENIIDESGMPKERFSAEFPKEGPSILRIQQVVRGDSAAYFCASSPPNHGLGDTEAFFGQGTRLTVV.

The J gene is TRBJ1-2, the V gene TRBV29-1; no definite D call. Germline V gene data show CDR1 as SQVTM and CDR2 as ANQGSEA. This CDR3 has 11 amino acids. Trimming left V 5 bases short and J 6 bases short, with 10 bases between. As DNA, the CDR3 is TGCAGCGTTTGGAGGGCCGATGGCTACACCTTC. Amino acids: CSVWRADGYTF.

This rearrangement joins TRBV5-5 to TRBJ1-2, with D tentatively TRBD1 (5 bases). V was cut by 4 bases and J by 5 bases, with 18 bases left in between. CDR3 length equals 15 residues. Germline CDR1 SGHKS, CDR2 YYEKEE (reference sequence). The CDR3 bases are TGTGCCAGCAGCCCTCAGGGCCCAGGCGGGTATGGCTACACCTTC. It translates to CASSPQGPGGYGYTF.

The chain has TRBV10-3 and TRBJ1-5, with 11 bases identical to TRBD1. V was pared by 6 bases and J by 11 bases, with 12 bases of the junction left unmatched. The CDR3 sequence is 15 residues long. Germline loops: CDR1 ENHRY, CDR2 SYGVKD. The CDR3 bases are TGTGCCATCAGCGACCCCTCCGGACAGGGGGCAGCCCAGCATTTT. Translated, it gives CAISDPSGQGAAQHF.

The chain carries TRBV7-2 and TRBJ2-2; TRBD2 matches at 9 bases. Germline V lookup: CDR1 SGHTA, CDR2 FQGNSA. The CDR3 spans 15 residues. V was pared by 0 bases and J by 4 bases, with 0 bases of the junction left unmatched. The DNA of the CDR3 is TGTGCCAGCAGCTTAGCTAGCGGGAGCACCGGGGAGCTGTTTTTT. As protein: CASSLASGSTGELFF.

The chain joins TRBV5-6 to TRBJ2-1; the D is unclear. The CDR3 is 18 residues long. V lost 4 bases and J 4 bases, leaving 24 bases between the germline ends. Germline values: CDR1 SGHDT, CDR2 YYEEEE. CDR3 nucleotide sequence: TGTGCCAGCAGCCCCTTCGAATGGGGTACTGTGGGGTACAATGAGCAGTTCTTC. This sequence encodes CASSPFEWGTVGYNEQFF.